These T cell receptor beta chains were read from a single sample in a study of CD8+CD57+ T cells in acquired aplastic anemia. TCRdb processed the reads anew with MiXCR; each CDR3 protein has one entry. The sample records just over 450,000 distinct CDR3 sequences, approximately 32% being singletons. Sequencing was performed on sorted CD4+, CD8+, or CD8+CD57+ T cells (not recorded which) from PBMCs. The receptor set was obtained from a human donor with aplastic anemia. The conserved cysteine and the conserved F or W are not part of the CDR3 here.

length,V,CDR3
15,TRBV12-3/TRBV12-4,ASSPPQLQGAHYGYT
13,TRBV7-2,ASSLVLGTGGGYT
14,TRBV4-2,ASSQDLTGVRSPLH
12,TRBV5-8,ASSLGQIDMPQH
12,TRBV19,ASSMELAFNEQF
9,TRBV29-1,SVERGQGHT
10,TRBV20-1,SARDEGLEQY
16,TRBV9,ASSLGLAGEGSTDTQY
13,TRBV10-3,AIRALTGDQETQY
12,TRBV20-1,SASTGIFSYEQY
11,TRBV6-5,ASSYAGSEKLF
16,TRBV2,ASNTGRDRGPRGSPLH
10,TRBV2,ASSFDVNEQF
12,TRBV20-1,SASWQGNTGELS
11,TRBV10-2,ASSLAGLVEAF
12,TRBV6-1,ASSPGTNAGPLH